One T cell receptor beta chain is described in this entry. Its antigen has not been determined. Within one base of it there is no much larger clone, and no base qualities were kept. The data derive from a study of patients and donors after allogeneic stem cell transplantation (TCRdb year 2020). V lost 3 bases and J lost 3 bases, and the count of bases not matched to a germline gene is 6. The germline V gene (reference sequence) sets CDR1 to SGHKS and CDR2 to YYEKEE. The cysteine opens and the phenylalanine closes a CDR3 of 14 amino acids. Solely the CDR3 DNA is kept, with 42 bases framed from the first base. Library preparation employed RT-PCR. TCRdb lists the instrument as NextSeq 550. TCRdb took the public reads, trimmed them with fastp at Q25, ran MiXCR for clone calling and kept in-frame beta chains. Here each entry gathers all rows of one CDR3 protein and keeps the most common genes and DNA. This sample is represented by about 960,000 distinct CDR3 sequences; more than 15% of them were singletons. The ten largest account for 5% to 6.5% of the sample.

Material: blood, either unsorted or a sorted T cell fraction (not recorded which). This clonotype was obtained from a human donor who was either an allogeneic HSCT recipient or a stem cell or donor lymphocyte infusion donor (not recorded which). It is not recorded whose cells these are; they may come from a transplant donor. The sequence is built from TRBV5-5 and TRBJ2-7, and 7 junction bases match TRBD1. The DNA is TGTGCCAGCAGCTCAGGGGGTCAAGTCTACGAGCAGTACTTC. This sequence encodes CASSSGGQVYEQYF.